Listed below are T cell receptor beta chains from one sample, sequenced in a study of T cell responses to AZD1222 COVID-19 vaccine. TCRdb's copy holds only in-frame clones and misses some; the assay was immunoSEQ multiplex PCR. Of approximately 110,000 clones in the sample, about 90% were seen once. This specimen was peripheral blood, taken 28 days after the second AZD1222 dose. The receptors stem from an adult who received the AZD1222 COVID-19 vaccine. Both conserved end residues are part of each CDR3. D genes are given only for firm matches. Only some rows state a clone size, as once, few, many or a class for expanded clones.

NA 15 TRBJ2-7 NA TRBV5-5 CASSLGTGRSYEQYF TGTGCCAGCAGCTTGGGGACTGGCCGATCCTACGAGCAGTACTTC
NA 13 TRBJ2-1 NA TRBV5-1 CASSWDPYNEQFF TGCGCCAGCAGCTGGGATCCCTACAATGAGCAGTTCTTC
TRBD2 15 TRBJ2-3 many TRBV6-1 CASSELAGSTDTQYF TGTGCCAGCAGTGAACTAGCGGGTAGCACAGATACGCAGTATTTT
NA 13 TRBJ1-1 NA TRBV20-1 CSASEGMNTEAFF TGCAGTGCTAGTGAGGGGATGAACACTGAAGCTTTCTTT
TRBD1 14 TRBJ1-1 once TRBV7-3 CASSSDRGGTEAFF TGTGCCAGCAGCTCGGACAGGGGAGGCACTGAAGCTTTCTTT
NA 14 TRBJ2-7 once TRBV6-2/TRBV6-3 CASSYSPGAGEQYF TGTGCCAGCAGTTACTCACCCGGGGCCGGCGAGCAGTACTTC
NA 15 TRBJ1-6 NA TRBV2 CASSEGEARFSPLHF TGTGCCAGCAGTGAAGGAGAGGCCCGATTTTCACCCCTCCACTTT
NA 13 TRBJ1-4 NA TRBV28 CASSLGVREKLFF TGTGCCAGCAGTTTGGGTGTAAGGGAAAAACTGTTTTTT
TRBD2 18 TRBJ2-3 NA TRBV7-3 CASSLMTDGRRYTDTQYF TGTGCCAGCAGCTTAATGACGGACGGGAGGCGCTACACAGATACGCAGTATTTT
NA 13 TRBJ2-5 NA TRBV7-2 CASSGDLRETQYF TGTGCCAGCAGCGGTGACTTGAGAGAGACCCAGTACTTC
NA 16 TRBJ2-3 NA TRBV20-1 CSASSRTTTSTDTQYF TGCAGTGCTAGTAGCCGGACAACTACGAGCACAGATACGCAGTATTTT
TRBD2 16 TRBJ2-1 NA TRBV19 CASSPRLALKGGEQFF TGTGCCAGTAGTCCACGACTAGCGCTAAAAGGGGGTGAGCAGTTCTTC
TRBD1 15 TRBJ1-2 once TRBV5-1 CASSLARQGADGYTF TGCGCCAGCAGCTTGGCCAGACAGGGGGCGGATGGCTACACCTTC
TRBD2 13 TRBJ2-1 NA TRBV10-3 CAIKRDVYNEQFF TGTGCCATCAAGCGGGATGTTTACAATGAGCAGTTCTTC